A selection of T cell receptor beta chains follows, all from one sample in a study of healthy donors' naive CD4 and CD8 T cells. TCRdb re-called the reads with MiXCR, one entry per CDR3 protein. The sample shows approximately 180,000 distinct CDR3 sequences, 74% of them seen only once. The sample consisted of naive CD4+ and CD8+ T cells sorted from blood, pooled from several donors. These receptors were collected from a pool of human donors in good health; the sample pools cells from several healthy donors. The CDR3 runs from the conserved cysteine through the conserved F or W. The D gene is left open where the match is weak. Only part of the rows carry a size: once, few, many, or a class if the clone is expanded.

TRBJ1-1 | TRBD1 | TRBV30 | - | TGTGCCTGGAGTTGGACAGGGGTGGCTGAAGCTTTCTTT | CAWSWTGVAEAFF
TRBJ2-1 | TRBD2 | TRBV6-2/TRBV6-3 | - | TGTGCCAGCAGAAGTCCGGGGGGATCCTACAATGAGCAGTTCTTC | CASRSPGGSYNEQFF
TRBJ1-3 | - | TRBV6-5 | once | TGTGCCAGCAGTTACTCGAGGGGAAACACCATATATTTT | CASSYSRGNTIYF
TRBJ1-3 | - | TRBV6-5 | few | TGTGCCAGCAGTTACTCGGGAGGGGCTGGAAACACCATATATTTT | CASSYSGGAGNTIYF
TRBJ2-7 | TRBD1 | TRBV19 | few | TGTGCCAGTAGGATGACCGGGACAGGGAGCTACGAGCAGTACTTC | CASRMTGTGSYEQYF
TRBJ2-7 | - | TRBV7-2 | - | TGTGCCAGCAGCTTAGCGAGGGACTACGAGCAGTACTTC | CASSLARDYEQYF
TRBJ2-1 | - | TRBV10-3 | - | TGTGCCATCAGTGAGTCGATGAGCTCCTACAATGAGCAGTTCTTC | CAISESMSSYNEQFF
TRBJ1-1 | TRBD1 | TRBV12-3/TRBV12-4 | - | TGTGCCAGCAGTCCCGGGACAGGCCATCCTGAAGCTTTCTTT | CASSPGTGHPEAFF
TRBJ1-6 | - | TRBV7-2 | - | TGTGCCAGCAGCCGGGCGGGGCAGCAATATAATTCACCCCTCCACTTT | CASSRAGQQYNSPLHF
TRBJ2-7 | - | TRBV19 | - | TGTGCCACCGAGACCAGAGCTAGCGCCTACGAGCAGTACTTC | CATETRASAYEQYF
TRBJ2-5 | TRBD2 | TRBV19 | - | TGTGCCAGTAGTCCAAGGGAGGGTAAGACCCAGTACTTC | CASSPREGKTQYF
TRBJ2-7 | TRBD2 | TRBV2 | once | TGTGCCAGCATAGGTAGCGGGGGACCAAAGGAGCAGTACTTC | CASIGSGGPKEQYF
TRBJ1-3 | - | TRBV18 | once | TGTGCCAGCTCTAGGGACCGTACCTCTGGAAACACCATATATTTT | CASSRDRTSGNTIYF
TRBJ1-2 | TRBD1 | TRBV29-1 | - | TGCAGCGTTGTTTGGAGGGGGCTGGGCTACACCTTC | CSVVWRGLGYTF
TRBJ2-1 | TRBD2 | TRBV30 | - | TGTGCCTGGAGTACTAGATATCGGAGGCTAGCGGGAGAGAGCGGTGAGCAGTTCTTC | CAWSTRYRRLAGESGEQFF
TRBJ1-1 | - | TRBV11-1 | once | TGTGCCAGCAGCCTCACCCCGGCCGCTAACACTGAAGCTTTCTTT | CASSLTPAANTEAFF
TRBJ1-2 | - | TRBV5-6 | - | TGTGCCAGCAGCTTGGGGTCAGAGAACCTCTATGGCTACACCTTC | CASSLGSENLYGYTF
TRBJ2-7 | - | TRBV19 | - | TGTGCCAGTAGTAACCCCCATGGTGGGAGCTACGAGCAGTACTTC | CASSNPHGGSYEQYF
TRBJ1-5 | TRBD1 | TRBV29-1 | - | TGCAGCGCATCCGGGACAGACTATGAGCCCCAGCATTTT | CSASGTDYEPQHF
TRBJ2-1 | TRBD1 | TRBV12-5 | - | TGTGCTAGTGGTTTGGGGGATGACAGGGCCAATGAGCAGTTCTTC | CASGLGDDRANEQFF
TRBJ2-4 | TRBD2 | TRBV20-1 | once | TGCAGTGCCGCCCCATTTGAGCGGGGCGGGGAGCCCGAAAACATTCAGTACTTC | CSAAPFERGGEPENIQYF
TRBJ2-1 | - | TRBV29-1 | few | TGCAGCACAAAAGGCTACAATGAGCAGTTCTTC | CSTKGYNEQFF
TRBJ2-3 | - | TRBV29-1 | - | TGCAGCGTTGAAGAGCACTGGAGGGATACGCAGTATTTT | CSVEEHWRDTQYF
TRBJ2-2 | - | TRBV2 | - | TGTGCCAGCCGGGGTGAGGGATACACCGGGGAGCTGTTTTTT | CASRGEGYTGELFF
TRBJ2-3 | TRBD2 | TRBV29-1 | - | TGCAGCCTACAGCGGGGGATCACTAGCACAGATACGCAGTATTTT | CSLQRGITSTDTQYF
TRBJ1-2 | - | TRBV6-5 | - | TGTGCCAGCTCCCTAGACCGGCCCATAGGCTATGGCTACACCTTC | CASSLDRPIGYGYTF
TRBJ1-6 | - | TRBV6-6 | - | TGTGCCAGCAGTTATGCAGGGGATGGTTCACCCCTCCACTTT | CASSYAGDGSPLHF
TRBJ1-6 | - | TRBV30 | - | TGTGCCTGCTTGGCGGTCGGGGGGAATAAATCACCCCTCCACTTT | CACLAVGGNKSPLHF
TRBJ1-1 | - | TRBV19 | - | TGTGCCAGTAGTATATGGTGGCAGTCCAACACTGAAGCTTTCTTT | CASSIWWQSNTEAFF
TRBJ2-7 | - | TRBV29-1 | - | TGCAGCGTAGTGGGTGGGAGGTCGTACGAGCAGTACTTC | CSVVGGRSYEQYF
TRBJ2-3 | - | TRBV4-1 | - | TGCGCCAGCAGCCCCGGGGGTTACACAGATACGCAGTATTTT | CASSPGGYTDTQYF
TRBJ2-1 | TRBD2 | TRBV27 | - | TGTGCCAGCAGTTTGATGCTAGCGGGAGCCGGTTACAATGAGCAGTTCTTC | CASSLMLAGAGYNEQFF
TRBJ2-1 | TRBD2 | TRBV29-1 | - | TGCAGCGCCGGACTAGCGGGGATGTACAATGAGCAGTTCTTC | CSAGLAGMYNEQFF
TRBJ1-2 | TRBD1 | TRBV29-1 | - | TGCAGCGTTGAGGTGCGGACAGGGGGGATCTATGGCTACACCTTC | CSVEVRTGGIYGYTF
TRBJ2-5 | - | TRBV6-2/TRBV6-3 | - | TGTGCCAGCAGTTATGGAGATGAATGGGAGACCCAGTACTTC | CASSYGDEWETQYF
TRBJ2-7 | TRBD2 | TRBV19 | - | TGTGCCAGTAGTGATTCCCGCTCCCCCGGGAGGGCCCGAGACGAGCAGTACTTC | CASSDSRSPGRARDEQYF
TRBJ2-7 | - | TRBV19 | few | TGTGCCAGTAGTCATTTACAGAAAACCTACGAGCAGTACTTC | CASSHLQKTYEQYF
TRBJ1-2 | - | TRBV4-1 | - | TGCGCCAGCAGCCAGCTGCCGGGACACAAAAACTATGGCTACACCTTC | CASSQLPGHKNYGYTF
TRBJ1-6 | TRBD1 | TRBV4-3 | - | TGCGCCAGCAGCCAAGACGAGGACAGGACGAATTCACCCCTCCACTTT | CASSQDEDRTNSPLHF
TRBJ2-7 | TRBD2 | TRBV27 | - | TGTGCCAGCAGTCCTACCGCTAGCGGGAGTTTGGACGAGCAGTACTTC | CASSPTASGSLDEQYF
TRBJ1-2 | - | TRBV29-1 | few | TGCAGCGTTGTACCGACAGGAGGAGGCTATGGCTACACCTTC | CSVVPTGGGYGYTF
TRBJ2-7 | TRBD1 | TRBV27 | - | TGTGCCAGCAGTAACAGGGGGAGAGCCTACGAGCAGTACTTC | CASSNRGRAYEQYF
TRBJ1-5 | TRBD1 | TRBV6-5 | few | TGTGCCAGCAGTTGGGGACAGGGAGGTCAGCCCCAGCATTTT | CASSWGQGGQPQHF
TRBJ1-6 | - | TRBV19 | - | TGTGCCAGTAGTATCGTGGAGGGAGATTCACCCCTCCACTTT | CASSIVEGDSPLHF
TRBJ2-1 | - | TRBV29-1 | - | TGCAGCGTTGAACTTCGCGGCGGGTACAATGAGCAGTTCTTC | CSVELRGGYNEQFF
TRBJ2-7 | - | TRBV19 | - | TGTGCCAGTAGTATCGGCAGGACTTACGAGCAGTACTTC | CASSIGRTYEQYF
TRBJ2-3 | TRBD1 | TRBV28 | - | TGTGCCAGCAGGGCGGACAGGATAAGCACAGATACGCAGTATTTT | CASRADRISTDTQYF
TRBJ2-7 | TRBD2 | TRBV4-3 | - | TGCGCCAGCAGCCAAGAACTAGCGGAGGCCTACGAGCAGTACTTC | CASSQELAEAYEQYF
TRBJ2-7 | - | TRBV30 | - | TGTGCCTCCTTAGCGGCAACCGAGCAGTACTTC | CASLAATEQYF
TRBJ1-5 | - | TRBV6-8 | few | TGTGCCAGCAGTTACAAGGGGATCAGCAATCAGCCCCAGCATTTT | CASSYKGISNQPQHF
TRBJ2-1 | - | TRBV30 | - | TGTGCCTGGGGTCCCGCGATAGTGAATGAGCAGTTCTTC | CAWGPAIVNEQFF
TRBJ2-1 | - | TRBV29-1 | - | TGCAGCGTTTCGGATGAGCAGTTCTTC | CSVSDEQFF
TRBJ2-5 | - | TRBV29-1 | - | TGCAGCGTTGAATCGTACCAAGAGGCCCAGTACTTC | CSVESYQEAQYF
TRBJ2-1 | - | TRBV6-2/TRBV6-3 | - | TGTGCCAGCAGTTACCGTTACGGTTACAATGAGCAGTTCTTC | CASSYRYGYNEQFF